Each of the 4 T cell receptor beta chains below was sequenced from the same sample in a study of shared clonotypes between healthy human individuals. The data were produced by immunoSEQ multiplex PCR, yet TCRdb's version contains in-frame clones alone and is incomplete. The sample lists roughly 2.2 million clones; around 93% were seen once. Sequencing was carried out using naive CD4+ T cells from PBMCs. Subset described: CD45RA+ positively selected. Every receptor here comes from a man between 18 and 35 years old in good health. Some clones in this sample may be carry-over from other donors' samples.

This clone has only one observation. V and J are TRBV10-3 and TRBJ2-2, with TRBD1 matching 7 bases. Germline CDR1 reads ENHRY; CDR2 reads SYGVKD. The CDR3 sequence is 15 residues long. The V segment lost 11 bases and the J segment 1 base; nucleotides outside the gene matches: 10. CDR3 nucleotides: TGTGCCCTATCCGAAGGGGGCCGGAACACCGGGGAGCTGTTTTTT. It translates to CALSEGGRNTGELFF.

In nucleotides, the CDR3 is TGTGCCAGCACTCCACCCAAAAGGGCCACAGATACGCAGTATTTT. Translating it yields CASTPPKRATDTQYF. V is TRBV28 and J is TRBJ2-3; the D is unclear. V lost 7 bases to trimming and J lost 2 bases, with 16 bases between them. The CDR3 is 15 residues long. Germline CDR1 is MDHEN and CDR2 is SYDVKM.

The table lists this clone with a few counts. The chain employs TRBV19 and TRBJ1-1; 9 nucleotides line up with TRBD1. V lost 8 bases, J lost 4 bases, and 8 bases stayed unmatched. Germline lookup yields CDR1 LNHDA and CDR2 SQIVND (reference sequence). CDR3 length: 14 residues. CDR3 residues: CASRWTGDTTEAFF. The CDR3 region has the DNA TGTGCCAGTCGCTGGACAGGGGACACCACTGAAGCTTTCTTT. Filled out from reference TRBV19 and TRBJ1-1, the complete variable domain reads DGGITQSPKYLFRKEGQNVTLSCEQNLNHDAMYWYRQDPGQGLRLIYYSQIVNDFQKGDIAEGYSVSREKKESFPLTVTSAQKNPTAFYLCASRWTGDTTEAFFGQGTRLTVV.

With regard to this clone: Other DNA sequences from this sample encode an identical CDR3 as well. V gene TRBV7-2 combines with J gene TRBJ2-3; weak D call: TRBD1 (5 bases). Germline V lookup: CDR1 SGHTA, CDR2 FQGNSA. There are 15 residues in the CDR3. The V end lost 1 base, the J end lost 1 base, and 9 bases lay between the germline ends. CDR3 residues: CASSLDRGGTDTQYF. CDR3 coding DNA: TGTGCCAGCAGCTTAGATAGGGGCGGCACAGATACGCAGTATTTT.